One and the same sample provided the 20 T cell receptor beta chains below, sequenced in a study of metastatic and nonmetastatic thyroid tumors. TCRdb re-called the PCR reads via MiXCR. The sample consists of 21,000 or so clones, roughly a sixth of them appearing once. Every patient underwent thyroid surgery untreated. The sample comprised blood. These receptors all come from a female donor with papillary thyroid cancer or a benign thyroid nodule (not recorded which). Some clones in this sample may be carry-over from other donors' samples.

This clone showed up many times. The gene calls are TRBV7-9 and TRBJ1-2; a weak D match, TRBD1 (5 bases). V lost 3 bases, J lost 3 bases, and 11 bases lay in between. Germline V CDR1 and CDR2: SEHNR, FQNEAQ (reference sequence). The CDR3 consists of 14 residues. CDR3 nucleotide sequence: TGTGCCAGCAGCTTTTTAGACAGCTACTATGGCTACACCTTC. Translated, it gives CASSFLDSYYGYTF.

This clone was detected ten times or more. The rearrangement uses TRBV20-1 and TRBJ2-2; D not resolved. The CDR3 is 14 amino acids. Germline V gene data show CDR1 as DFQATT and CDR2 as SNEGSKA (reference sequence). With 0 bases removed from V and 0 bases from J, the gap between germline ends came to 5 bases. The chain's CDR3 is CSARDAPNTGELFF. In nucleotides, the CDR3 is TGCAGTGCTAGAGACGCTCCGAACACCGGGGAGCTGTTTTTT.

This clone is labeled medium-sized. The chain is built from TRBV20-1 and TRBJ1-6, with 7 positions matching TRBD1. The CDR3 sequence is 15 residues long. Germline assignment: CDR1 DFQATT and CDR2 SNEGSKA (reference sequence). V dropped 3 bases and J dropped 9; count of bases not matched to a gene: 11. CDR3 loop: CSARATGAMGSPLHF. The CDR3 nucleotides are TGCAGTGCTAGGGCTACAGGGGCCATGGGTTCACCCCTCCACTTT.

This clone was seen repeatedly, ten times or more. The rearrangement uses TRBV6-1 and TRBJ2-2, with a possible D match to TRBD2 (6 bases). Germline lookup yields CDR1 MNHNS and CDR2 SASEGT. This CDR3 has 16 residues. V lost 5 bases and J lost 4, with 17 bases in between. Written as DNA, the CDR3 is TGTGCCAGCAGTCCCAGGAGGGCGCGGGGCACCGGGGAGCTGTTTTTT. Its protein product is CASSPRRARGTGELFF.

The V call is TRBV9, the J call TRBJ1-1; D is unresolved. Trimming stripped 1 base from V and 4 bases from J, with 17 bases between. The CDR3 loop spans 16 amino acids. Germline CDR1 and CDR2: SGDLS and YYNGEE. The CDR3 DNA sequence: TGTGCCAGCAGCGTACCTCGAGGGAGGGCGGGCACTGAAGCTTTCTTT. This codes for CASSVPRGRAGTEAFF.

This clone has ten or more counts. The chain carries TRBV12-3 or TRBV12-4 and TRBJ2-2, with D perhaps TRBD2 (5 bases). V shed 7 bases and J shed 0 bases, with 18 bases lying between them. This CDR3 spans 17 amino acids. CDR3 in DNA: TGTGCCAGCATCCCACTAGGTGCACTCTCGAACACCGGGGAGCTGTTTTTT. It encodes CASIPLGALSNTGELFF.

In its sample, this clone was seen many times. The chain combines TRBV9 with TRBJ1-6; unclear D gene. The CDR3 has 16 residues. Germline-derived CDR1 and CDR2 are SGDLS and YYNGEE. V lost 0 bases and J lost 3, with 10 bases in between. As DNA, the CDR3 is TGTGCCAGCAGCGTAGGGGCACCGTACTATAATTCACCCCTCCACTTT. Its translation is CASSVGAPYYNSPLHF.

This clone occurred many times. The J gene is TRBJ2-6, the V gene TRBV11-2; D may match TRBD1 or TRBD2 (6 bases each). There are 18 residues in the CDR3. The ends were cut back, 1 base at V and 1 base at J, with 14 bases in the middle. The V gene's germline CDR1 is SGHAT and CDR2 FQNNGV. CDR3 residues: CASSLGGGGGSGANVLTF. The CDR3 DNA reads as TGTGCCAGCAGCTTAGGTGGAGGGGGAGGATCTGGGGCCAACGTCCTGACTTTC.

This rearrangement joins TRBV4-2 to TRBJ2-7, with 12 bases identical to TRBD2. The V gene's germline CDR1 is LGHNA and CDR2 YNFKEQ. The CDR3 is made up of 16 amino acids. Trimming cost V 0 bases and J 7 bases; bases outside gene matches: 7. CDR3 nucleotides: TGTGCCAGCAGCCAAGAAGAGACTAGCGGGAGTTGGGAGCAGTACTTC. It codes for CASSQEETSGSWEQYF.

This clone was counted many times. CDR3 sequence: CSASWLAGIRLSEQYF. The CDR3 DNA follows: TGCAGTGCTAGTTGGCTAGCGGGGATTAGGCTGAGCGAGCAGTACTTC. V and J are TRBV20-1 and TRBJ2-7; 9 bases match TRBD2. This CDR3 has 16 residues. V lost 3 bases to trimming and J lost 6 bases; unmatched junction nucleotides: 15. The V gene's germline CDR1 is DFQATT and CDR2 SNEGSKA (reference sequence).

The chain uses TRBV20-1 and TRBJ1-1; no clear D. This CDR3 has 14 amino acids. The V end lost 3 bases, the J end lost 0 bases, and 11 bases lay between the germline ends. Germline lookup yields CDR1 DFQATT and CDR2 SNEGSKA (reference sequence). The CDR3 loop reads CSARRPGVNTEAFF. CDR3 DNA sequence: TGCAGTGCTAGGCGCCCGGGTGTGAACACTGAAGCTTTCTTT.

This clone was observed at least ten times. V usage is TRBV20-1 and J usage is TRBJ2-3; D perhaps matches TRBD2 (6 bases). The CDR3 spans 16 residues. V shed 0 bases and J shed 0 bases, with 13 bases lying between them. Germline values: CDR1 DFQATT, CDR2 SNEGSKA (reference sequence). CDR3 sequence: CSARDLAETSTDTQYF. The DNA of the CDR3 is TGCAGTGCTAGAGACTTAGCGGAAACTAGCACAGATACGCAGTATTTT.

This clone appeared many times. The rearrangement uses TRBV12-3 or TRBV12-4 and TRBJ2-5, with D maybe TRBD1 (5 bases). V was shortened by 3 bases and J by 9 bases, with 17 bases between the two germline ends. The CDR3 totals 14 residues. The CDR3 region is CASSLGRPKGAQYF. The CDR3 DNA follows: TGTGCCAGCAGTTTGGGCAGGCCCAAAGGGGCCCAGTACTTC.

The CDR3 reads CASSLTMANTEAFF. The CDR3, as DNA: TGTGCCAGCAGCTTAACGATGGCGAACACTGAAGCTTTCTTT. This chain links TRBV7-3 with TRBJ1-1; D unclear. Between the trimmed V and J ends, which lost 0 bases and 1 base, there was a span of 6 bases. The V gene's germline CDR1 is SGHTA and CDR2 FQGTGA. CDR3 size: 14 residues.

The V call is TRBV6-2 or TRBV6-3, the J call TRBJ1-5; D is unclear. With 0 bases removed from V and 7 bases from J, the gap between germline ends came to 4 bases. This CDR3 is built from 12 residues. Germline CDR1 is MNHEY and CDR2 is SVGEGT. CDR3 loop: CASSYSGQPQHF. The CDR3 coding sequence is TGTGCCAGCAGTTACTCAGGGCAGCCCCAGCATTTT.

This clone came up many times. The CDR3, as DNA: TGCAGCGTTCGTCACCGACTCCACCGGGAGACCCAGTACTTC. Encoded protein: CSVRHRLHRETQYF. This sequence joins TRBV29-1 and TRBJ2-5; D unresolved. Deletions cut 5 bases from V and 5 bases from J, with 18 bases between. The germline gives CDR1 SQVTM, CDR2 ANQGSEA. This CDR3 region has 14 residues.

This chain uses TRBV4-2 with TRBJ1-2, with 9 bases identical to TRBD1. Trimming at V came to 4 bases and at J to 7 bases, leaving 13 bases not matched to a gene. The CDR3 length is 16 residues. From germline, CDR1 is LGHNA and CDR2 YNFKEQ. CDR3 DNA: TGTGCCAGCAGCCCTGGGGCAGACAGGGGGGTGGGTGGCTACACCTTC. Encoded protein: CASSPGADRGVGGYTF.

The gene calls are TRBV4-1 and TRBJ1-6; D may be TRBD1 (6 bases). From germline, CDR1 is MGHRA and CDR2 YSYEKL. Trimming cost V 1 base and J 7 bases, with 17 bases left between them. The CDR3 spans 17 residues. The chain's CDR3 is CASSQAGGGSGNSPLHF. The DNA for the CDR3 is TGCGCCAGCAGCCAAGCGGGAGGGGGATCGGGGAATTCACCCCTCCACTTT.

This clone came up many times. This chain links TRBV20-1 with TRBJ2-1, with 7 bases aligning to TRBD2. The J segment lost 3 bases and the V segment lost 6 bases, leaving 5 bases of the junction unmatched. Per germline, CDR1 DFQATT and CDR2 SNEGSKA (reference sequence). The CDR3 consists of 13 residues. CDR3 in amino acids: CSARGLFYNEQFF. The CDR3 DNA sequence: TGCAGTGCCCGGGGACTATTCTACAATGAGCAGTTCTTC.

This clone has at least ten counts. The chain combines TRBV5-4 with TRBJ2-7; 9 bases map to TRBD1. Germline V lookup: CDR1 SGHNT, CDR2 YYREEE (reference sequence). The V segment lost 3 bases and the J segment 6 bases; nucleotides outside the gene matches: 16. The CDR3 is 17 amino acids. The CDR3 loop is CASSYYFQDRGRAEQYF. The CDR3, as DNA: TGTGCCAGCAGCTATTACTTTCAGGACAGGGGCCGGGCCGAGCAGTACTTC.